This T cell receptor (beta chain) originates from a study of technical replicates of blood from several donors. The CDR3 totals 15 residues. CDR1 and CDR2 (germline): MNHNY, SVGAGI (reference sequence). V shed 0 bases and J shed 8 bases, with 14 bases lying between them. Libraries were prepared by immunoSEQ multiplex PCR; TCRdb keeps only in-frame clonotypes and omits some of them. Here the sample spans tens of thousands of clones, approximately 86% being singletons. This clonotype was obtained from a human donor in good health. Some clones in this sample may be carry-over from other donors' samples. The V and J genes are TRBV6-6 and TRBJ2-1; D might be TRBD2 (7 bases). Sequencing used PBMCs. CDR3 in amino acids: CASSYSGGGKDEQFF. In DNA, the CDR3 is TGTGCCAGCAGTTACTCGGGGGGGGGCAAGGATGAGCAGTTCTTC.